This T cell receptor (beta chain) came from a study of T cell responses to AZD1222 COVID-19 vaccine. Assay used: immunoSEQ multiplex PCR; TCRdb lists only in-frame clones, some missing. The sample lists 90,000 to 150,000 clones; approximately 87% were seen once. Study results and limitations: The study found vaccine-associated CD4 TCRs spanning spike, dominant at 160-218 and 743-854. Clonal diversity may have been underestimated, and the donors were mostly white British, with more females than males. Two AZD1222 doses significantly raised spike-specific TCR breadth and depth over controls.

In the case of this clone: The antigen remains unidentified.

Losses at the gene ends were 3 bases for V and 2 bases for J; bases not matched to a gene: 2. Per the germline V gene, CDR1 is KGHSH and CDR2 is LQKENI. There are 14 residues in the CDR3. The chain links TRBV18 to TRBJ2-5, with TRBD1 matching over 8 bases. The sequence came from an adult in good health. The sequencing used peripheral blood, collected on day 0 of AZD1222 vaccination. CDR3 nucleotide sequence: TGTGCCAGCTCACCGACAGGGGTTCAAGAGACCCAGTACTTC. Translation: CASSPTGVQETQYF.